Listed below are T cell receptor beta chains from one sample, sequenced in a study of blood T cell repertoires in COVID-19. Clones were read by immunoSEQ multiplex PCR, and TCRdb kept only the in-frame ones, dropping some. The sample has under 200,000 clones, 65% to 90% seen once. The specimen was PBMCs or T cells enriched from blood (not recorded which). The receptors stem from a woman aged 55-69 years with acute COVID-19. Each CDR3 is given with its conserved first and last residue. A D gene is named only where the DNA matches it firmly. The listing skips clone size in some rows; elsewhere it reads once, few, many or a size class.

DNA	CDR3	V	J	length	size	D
TGTGCCAGCAGCCCCGAGGGACTAGCGGGGGGTTACCAAGAGACCCAGTACTTC	CASSPEGLAGGYQETQYF	TRBV4-2	TRBJ2-5	18	few	TRBD2
TGTGCCAGTAGTATAGGGGGCAGGGTGAATTCACCCCTCCACTTT	CASSIGGRVNSPLHF	TRBV19	TRBJ1-6	15	.	.
TGTGCCAGCAGCCAAATTGACACGTCCTACAATGAGCAGTTCTTC	CASSQIDTSYNEQFF	TRBV4-2	TRBJ2-1	15	.	.
TGCGCCAGCAACTCCTCGCCGCGATTATTTAGCACAGATACGCAGTATTTT	CASNSSPRLFSTDTQYF	TRBV5-1	TRBJ2-3	17	.	.
TGTGCCATCAGTGAGTCGAGACAGGGAGGTATCAGCAATCAGCCCCAGCATTTT	CAISESRQGGISNQPQHF	TRBV10-3	TRBJ1-5	18	.	TRBD1
TGTGCCAGCAGTAACAGGCCCTACGAGCAGTACTTC	CASSNRPYEQYF	TRBV2	TRBJ2-7	12	.	.
TGTGCCAGCAGCTCTTGGATAACTAGCGATAGCGCCGGGGAGCTGTTTTTT	CASSSWITSDSAGELFF	TRBV7-2	TRBJ2-2	17	once	TRBD2
TGTGCCACCAGACCGGGACAGGGCACCGGGGAGCTGTTTTTT	CATRPGQGTGELFF	TRBV6-4	TRBJ2-2	14	.	TRBD1
TGTGCCAGCTCACCACGTCTCGACAGGGAAGGTGGAAACACCATATATTTT	CASSPRLDREGGNTIYF	TRBV18	TRBJ1-3	17	.	TRBD1
TGTGCCAGCAGCTTAGGGCGACATTCCAACACTGAAGCTTTCTTT	CASSLGRHSNTEAFF	TRBV7-9	TRBJ1-1	15	.	.
TGTGCCAGCAGTTACTCGAAGCAGGTTTGGCAGCCCCAGCATTTT	CASSYSKQVWQPQHF	TRBV6-5	TRBJ1-5	15	.	.
TGTGCCAGCGGTAGGAGCGGGGGGAGCAATGAGCAGTTCTTC	CASGRSGGSNEQFF	TRBV7-9	TRBJ2-1	14	.	TRBD2
TGTGCCAGCAGTTACTTCAGGACTTCCCAAGAGACCCAGTACTTC	CASSYFRTSQETQYF	TRBV6-2/TRBV6-3	TRBJ2-5	15	.	.
TGTGCCAGTAGTTTGACAGCTTCTCCCGGGCCCAAAAACATTCAGTACTTC	CASSLTASPGPKNIQYF	TRBV19	TRBJ2-4	17	once	.
TGTGCCAGCAGCAAACAGCCCTTTCAGCCCCAGCATTTT	CASSKQPFQPQHF	TRBV6-4	TRBJ1-5	13	.	.
TGTGCCAGCAGTTTAAACCCGCTCCTCGGGTTCGGCCCCACCAGCTCCTATAATTCACCCCTCCACTTT	CASSLNPLLGFGPTSSYNSPLHF	TRBV28	TRBJ1-6	23	.	.
TGTGCCAGCAGCTGGGGACAGCCCACCGGGGAGCTGTTTTTT	CASSWGQPTGELFF	TRBV7-9	TRBJ2-2	14	.	TRBD1
TGTGCCAGTAGTCCAGCGGGATTTCCCAAAAACATTCAGTACTTC	CASSPAGFPKNIQYF	TRBV19	TRBJ2-4	15	.	TRBD2
TGTGCCAGCATATCCCATTCGAGGGATTCACCCCCCCACTTT	CASISHSRDSPPHF	TRBV3-1/TRBV3-2	TRBJ1-6	14	.	.
TGTGCCAGCAGTTACCCCGCGGAGCGTACTTCGAGGACCCAGTACTTC	CASSYPAERTSRTQYF	TRBV6-6	TRBJ2-5	16	.	.
TGTGCCAGCTCACGGCCAGGGGGCGCTGGCACTGAAGCTTTCTTT	CASSRPGGAGTEAFF	TRBV18	TRBJ1-1	15	.	TRBD1
TGTGCCAGTAGCCCTAGCGGGAGGGCCCTATACATTCAGTACTTC	CASSPSGRALYIQYF	TRBV19	TRBJ2-4	15	.	TRBD2
TGTGCCTGGAGTGCTTTAGACAGTGGCAATCAGCCCCAGCATTTT	CAWSALDSGNQPQHF	TRBV30	TRBJ1-5	15	.	.
TGCGCCAGCAGCCAAGGTTGGAGTGACGGGGGGAAGGATGGCTACACCTTC	CASSQGWSDGGKDGYTF	TRBV4-3	TRBJ1-2	17	.	.
TGTGCTAGTGGTTTGTCCTCGCAGGGGAGTTTGTACGAGCAGTACTTC	CASGLSSQGSLYEQYF	TRBV12-5	TRBJ2-7	16	.	.
TGCGCCAGCAGCCAATCGCCCGGGACTAGCGGCGGGGAGCTGTTTTTT	CASSQSPGTSGGELFF	TRBV4-3	TRBJ2-2	16	.	TRBD2
TGTGCCAGCAGTTTCGGCGGAAGCTCCTACGAGCAGTACTTC	CASSFGGSSYEQYF	TRBV27	TRBJ2-7	14	.	.
TGTGCCAGCAGCTTAGGATTTGGGGGCACCACTGAAGCTTTCTTT	CASSLGFGGTTEAFF	TRBV7-2	TRBJ1-1	15	.	.
TGTGCCAGCGACGGGTCTGGGGCCAACGTCCTGACTTTC	CASDGSGANVLTF	TRBV19	TRBJ2-6	13	.	.
TGTGCCAGCAGTTTCGGGACAGGGGACAATCAGCCCCAGCATTTT	CASSFGTGDNQPQHF	TRBV2	TRBJ1-5	15	.	TRBD1
TGTGCCAGCAGCCATAACAAAGGCAATCAGCCCCAGCATTTT	CASSHNKGNQPQHF	TRBV7-9	TRBJ1-5	14	once	.
TGTGCCAGCAGTTTTGCAGGGAACACTGAAGCTTTCTTT	CASSFAGNTEAFF	TRBV28	TRBJ1-1	13	.	.
TGTGCCACCAGCAGAGATGGTTTTTTTGGGACAGTGAACACCGGGGAGCTGTTTTTT	CATSRDGFFGTVNTGELFF	TRBV15	TRBJ2-2	19	once	TRBD1
TGTGCCAGCAGCCCCCAGGAGAGGGGGGGTAACACCATATATTTT	CASSPQERGGNTIYF	TRBV4-2	TRBJ1-3	15	.	.
TGCGCCAGCAGCCCAAGCGGGCCCTCCTACAATGAGCAGTTCTTC	CASSPSGPSYNEQFF	TRBV5-1	TRBJ2-1	15	.	.
TGCGCCAGCAGCCAACTAGGGGGGGTTAGCACCGGGGAGCTGTTTTTT	CASSQLGGVSTGELFF	TRBV4-3	TRBJ2-2	16	.	.
TGCGCCAGCAGTCACCTAGGTTTTTCCGACGAGCAGTACTTC	CASSHLGFSDEQYF	TRBV23-1	TRBJ2-7	14	.	.
TGTGCCAGCAGTGAATGGGGCGGTATCCCATCCTACGAGCAGTACTTC	CASSEWGGIPSYEQYF	TRBV2	TRBJ2-7	16	.	.
TGTGCCAGCAGCTTAGGTCTCAGCGAACGTGAAAAACTGTTTTTT	CASSLGLSEREKLFF	TRBV7-2	TRBJ1-4	15	.	.
TGTGCCAGCTCCTATAGCGGCCCACGCACAGATACGCAGTATTTT	CASSYSGPRTDTQYF	TRBV7-9	TRBJ2-3	15	.	.
TGTGCCAGCAGCTACCGGGACAGGGGGCACAGACTAATGAACACCGGGGAGCTGTTTTTT	CASSYRDRGHRLMNTGELFF	TRBV3-1/TRBV3-2	TRBJ2-2	20	.	TRBD1
TGTGCCTGGAGTGAGGGTACGGGGTATAGCAATCAGCCCCAGCATTTT	CAWSEGTGYSNQPQHF	TRBV30	TRBJ1-5	16	.	.
TGTGCCACCCTCTTAGCGGGGAAAGAGACCCAGTACTTC	CATLLAGKETQYF	TRBV28	TRBJ2-5	13	.	TRBD2
TGTGCCACCAGTGATTCCTCCGGGGGAGCATTAAGCAAGCCCCAGCATTTT	CATSDSSGGALSKPQHF	TRBV24-1	TRBJ1-5	17	.	.
TGTGCCAGTAGTAACCCTTTTGGGGGCGGTGGACAAGAGACCCAGTACTTC	CASSNPFGGGGQETQYF	TRBV19	TRBJ2-5	17	.	.
TGTGCCAGCTCACCCCCAAATGGAGGGGAGGGCACTGAAGCTTTCTTT	CASSPPNGGEGTEAFF	TRBV18	TRBJ1-1	16	.	.
TGTGCCAGCAGCTTAGGGCGCGGGTTCTCTTACACCTTC	CASSLGRGFSYTF	TRBV7-9	TRBJ1-2	13	once	.
TGTGCCAGCAGCCACGGAGGGGCACGGAGCACAGATACGCAGTATTTT	CASSHGGARSTDTQYF	TRBV14	TRBJ2-3	16	.	.
TGTGCCAGCAGCCAAGGAAACAAGAACACTGAAGCTTTCTTT	CASSQGNKNTEAFF	TRBV4-2	TRBJ1-1	14	few	.
TGTGCCAGCAGCTCGAGCGGGGGGGCTTACAATGAGCAGTTCTTC	CASSSSGGAYNEQFF	TRBV7-2	TRBJ2-1	15	.	TRBD2
TGCGCCAGCGGCAGGACTAGCGGGGGGGGTGGTGAGCAGTTCTTC	CASGRTSGGGGEQFF	TRBV10-2	TRBJ2-1	15	few	TRBD2
TGTGCCAGTAGTACCCGACTAGCGGGTTCCTACAATGAGCAGTTCTTC	CASSTRLAGSYNEQFF	TRBV19	TRBJ2-1	16	.	TRBD2
TGTGCCAGCAGCCACAGCGGGGGTTACCAAGAGACCCAGTACTTC	CASSHSGGYQETQYF	TRBV7-2	TRBJ2-5	15	few	TRBD2
TGTGCCAGTAGTGCGAACCGGGACAGGGGATCGCGACAGCCCCAGCATTTT	CASSANRDRGSRQPQHF	TRBV19	TRBJ1-5	17	once	TRBD1